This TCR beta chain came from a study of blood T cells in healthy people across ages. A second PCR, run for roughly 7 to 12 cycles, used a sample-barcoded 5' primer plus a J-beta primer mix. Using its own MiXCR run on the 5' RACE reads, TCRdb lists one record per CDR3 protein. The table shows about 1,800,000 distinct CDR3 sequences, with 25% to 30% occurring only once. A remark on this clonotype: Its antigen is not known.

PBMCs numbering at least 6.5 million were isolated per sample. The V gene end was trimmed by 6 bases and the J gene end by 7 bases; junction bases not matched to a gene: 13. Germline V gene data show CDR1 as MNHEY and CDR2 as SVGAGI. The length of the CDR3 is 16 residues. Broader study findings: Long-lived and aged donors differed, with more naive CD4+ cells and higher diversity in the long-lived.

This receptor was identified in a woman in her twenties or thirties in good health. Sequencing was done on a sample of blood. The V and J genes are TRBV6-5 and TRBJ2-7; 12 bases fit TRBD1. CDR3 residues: CASSPLPGQGAKEQYF. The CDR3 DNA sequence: TGTGCCAGCAGCCCGTTACCGGGACAGGGGGCGAAAGAGCAGTACTTC.